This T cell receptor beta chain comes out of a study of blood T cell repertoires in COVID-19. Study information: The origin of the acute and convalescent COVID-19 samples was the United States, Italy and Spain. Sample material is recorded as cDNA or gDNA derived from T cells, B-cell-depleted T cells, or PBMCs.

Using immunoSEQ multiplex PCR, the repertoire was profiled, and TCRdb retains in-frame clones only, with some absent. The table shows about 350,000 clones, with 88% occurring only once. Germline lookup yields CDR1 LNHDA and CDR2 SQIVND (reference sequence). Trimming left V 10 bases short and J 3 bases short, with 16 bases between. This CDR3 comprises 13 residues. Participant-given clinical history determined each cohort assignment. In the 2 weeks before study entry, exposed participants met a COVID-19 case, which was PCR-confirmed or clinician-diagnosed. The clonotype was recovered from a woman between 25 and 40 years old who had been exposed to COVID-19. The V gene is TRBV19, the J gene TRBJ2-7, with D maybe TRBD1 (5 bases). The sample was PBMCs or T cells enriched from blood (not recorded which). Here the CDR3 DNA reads TGTGCCACTACAGGCCAGGGATACTACGAGCAGTACTTC. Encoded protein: CATTGQGYYEQYF.